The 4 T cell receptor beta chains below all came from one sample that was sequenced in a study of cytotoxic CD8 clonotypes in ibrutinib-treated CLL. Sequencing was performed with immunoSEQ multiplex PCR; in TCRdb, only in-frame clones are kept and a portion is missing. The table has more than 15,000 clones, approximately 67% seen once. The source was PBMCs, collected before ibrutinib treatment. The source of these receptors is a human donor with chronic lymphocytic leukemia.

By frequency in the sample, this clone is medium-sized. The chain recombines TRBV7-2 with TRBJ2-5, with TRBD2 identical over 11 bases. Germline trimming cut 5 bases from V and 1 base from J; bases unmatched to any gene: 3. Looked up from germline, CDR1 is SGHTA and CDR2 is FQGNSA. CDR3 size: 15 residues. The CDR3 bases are TGTGCCAGCAGCGCCCTAGCGGGGGGCCAAGAGACCCAGTACTTC. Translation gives CASSALAGGQETQYF.

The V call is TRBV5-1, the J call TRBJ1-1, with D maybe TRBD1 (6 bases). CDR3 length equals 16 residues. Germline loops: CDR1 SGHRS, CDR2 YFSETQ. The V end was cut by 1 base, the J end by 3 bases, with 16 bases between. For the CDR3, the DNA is TGCGCCAGCAGCTTGTTTGCGGGGGCGTGGGACACTGAAGCTTTCTTT. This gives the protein CASSLFAGAWDTEAFF.

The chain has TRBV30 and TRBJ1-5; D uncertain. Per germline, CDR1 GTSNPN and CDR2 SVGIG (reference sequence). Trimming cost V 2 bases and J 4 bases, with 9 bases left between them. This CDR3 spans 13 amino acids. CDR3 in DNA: TGTGCCTGGAGTCCCGGGAAGAATCAGCCCCAGCATTTT. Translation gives CAWSPGKNQPQHF.

CDR3 sequence: CASSQGREGYTF. The CDR3 coding sequence is TGTGCCAGCAGTCAGGGGAGGGAGGGCTACACCTTC. This chain joins TRBV28 and TRBJ1-2; weak D call: TRBD1 (6 bases). Germline CDR1 and CDR2: MDHEN and SYDVKM. Trimming removed 5 bases at V and 8 bases at J, with 12 bases between. The CDR3 loop spans 12 amino acids.